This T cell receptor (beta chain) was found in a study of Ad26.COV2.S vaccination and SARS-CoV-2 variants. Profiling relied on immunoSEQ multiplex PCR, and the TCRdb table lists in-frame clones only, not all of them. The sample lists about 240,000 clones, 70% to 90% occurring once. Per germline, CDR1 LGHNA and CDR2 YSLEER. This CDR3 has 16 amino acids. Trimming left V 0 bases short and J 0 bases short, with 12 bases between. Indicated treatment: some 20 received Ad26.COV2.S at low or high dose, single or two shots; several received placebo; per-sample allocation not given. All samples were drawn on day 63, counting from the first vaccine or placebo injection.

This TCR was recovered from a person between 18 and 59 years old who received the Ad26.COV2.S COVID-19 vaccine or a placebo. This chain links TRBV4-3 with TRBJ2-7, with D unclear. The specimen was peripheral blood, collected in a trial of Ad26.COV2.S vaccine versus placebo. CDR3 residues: CASSQDGQICSYEQYF. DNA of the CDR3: TGCGCCAGCAGCCAAGATGGGCAGATCTGCTCCTACGAGCAGTACTTC.